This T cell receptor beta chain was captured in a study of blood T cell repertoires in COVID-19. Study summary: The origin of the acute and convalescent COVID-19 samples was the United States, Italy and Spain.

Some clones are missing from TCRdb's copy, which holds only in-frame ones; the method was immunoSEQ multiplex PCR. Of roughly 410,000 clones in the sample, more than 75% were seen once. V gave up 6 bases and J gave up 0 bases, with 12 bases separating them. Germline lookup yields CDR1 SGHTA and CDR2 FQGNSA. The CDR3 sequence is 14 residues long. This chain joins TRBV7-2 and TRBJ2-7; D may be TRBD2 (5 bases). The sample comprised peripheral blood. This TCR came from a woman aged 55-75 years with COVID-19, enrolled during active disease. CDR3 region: CASRTGFHSYEQYF. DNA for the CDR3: TGTGCCAGCAGAACGGGATTTCACTCCTACGAGCAGTACTTC.